A single sample is the source of the 27 T cell receptor beta chains below, sequenced in a study of cytomegalovirus exposure and HLA in healthy donors. This PCR relied on a set of 60 Vbeta primers and 13 Jbeta primers. Assay used: immunoSEQ multiplex PCR; TCRdb lists only in-frame clones, some missing. The sample has 130,000 or so clones; roughly 78% are singletons. Source material: PBMCs. These receptors were obtained from a man between 25 and 39 years old in good health and CMV-seronegative.

The rearrangement uses TRBV7-9 and TRBJ1-2; 9 bases agree with TRBD1. Germline V gene sequence: CDR1 SEHNR, CDR2 FQNEAQ (reference sequence). V dropped 5 bases and J dropped 3; count of bases not matched to a gene: 4. The CDR3 is 14 amino acids. The CDR3: CASSKGQGYYGYTF. CDR3 nucleotides: TGTGCCAGCAGCAAAGGACAGGGGTACTATGGCTACACCTTC.

This clone has only one observation. V gene TRBV6-1 combines with J gene TRBJ1-2; TRBD1 might be the D (5 bases). Germline CDR1 and CDR2: MNHNS and SASEGT. CDR3 length: 14 amino acids. The V and J ends lost 1 base and 7 bases respectively, with 13 bases between them. In DNA, the CDR3 is TGTGCCAGCAGTGAAGTGGTAGGGGTGGGTGGCTACACCTTC. Translating it yields CASSEVVGVGGYTF.

The chain has TRBV7-4 and TRBJ2-1; 7 bases fit TRBD2. There are 16 residues in the CDR3. CDR1 is SGHVT, CDR2 SQSDAQ, per germline. Unmatched junction bases numbered 11, after V lost 5 bases and J lost 4 bases. The CDR3 region has the DNA TGTGCCAGCAGCGAAGAAGATCTAGCGGAATACAATGAGCAGTTCTTC. Translated, it gives CASSEEDLAEYNEQFF.

J is TRBJ2-7 and V is TRBV5-1; 7 bases are shared with TRBD1. The germline CDR1 and CDR2 sequences are SGHRS and YFSETQ. V was pared by 3 bases and J by 1 base, with 1 base of the junction left unmatched. This CDR3 contains 13 residues. The CDR3 spells CASSWTGSYEQYF. For the CDR3, the DNA is TGCGCCAGCAGCTGGACAGGATCCTACGAGCAGTACTTC. Looking up the rest from reference TRBV5-1 and TRBJ2-7 gives the full variable domain: KAGVTQTPRYLIKTRGQQVTLSCSPISGHRSVSWYQQTPGQGLQFLFEYFSETQRNKGNFPGRFSGRQFSNSRSEMNVSTLELGDSALYLCASSWTGSYEQYFGPGTRLTVT.

This clone came up a few times. The rearrangement uses TRBV30 and TRBJ2-1; no clear D. The germline V gene encodes CDR1 GTSNPN and CDR2 SVGIG (reference sequence). Trimming pared 3 bases from V and 0 bases from J, leaving 6 bases between. The CDR3 has 13 amino acids. DNA of the CDR3: TGTGCCTGGAGAGATAGCTCCTACAATGAGCAGTTCTTC. This encodes CAWRDSSYNEQFF. Combining the CDR3 with reference TRBV30 and TRBJ2-1 gives the whole variable domain SQTIHQWPATLVQPVGSPLSLECTVEGTSNPNLYWYRQAAGRGLQLLFYSVGIGQISSEVPQNLSASRPQDRQFILSSKKLLLSDSGFYLCAWRDSSYNEQFFGPGTRLTVL.

This clone was seen a handful of times. This CDR3 is also generated by other DNA sequences in the sample. The genes are TRBV7-2 and TRBJ1-2; 9 bases fit TRBD1. This CDR3 has 13 residues. Germline CDR1 reads SGHTA; CDR2 reads FQGNSA. V gave up 5 bases and J gave up 5 bases; unmatched junction bases: 3. The CDR3 spells CASSPGQGYGYTF. The CDR3 DNA is TGTGCCAGCAGCCCCGGACAGGGGTATGGCTACACCTTC.

The V and J genes are TRBV7-2 and TRBJ1-6; tentative D call: TRBD1 (5 bases). The V gene lost 2 bases and the J gene lost 6 bases, with 14 bases spanning the gap. The CDR3 runs to 16 residues. Germline CDR1 SGHTA, CDR2 FQGNSA. The CDR3 DNA sequence: TGTGCCAGCAGCTTATTTGGGGGGACTATTAATTCACCCCTCCACTTT. Protein: CASSLFGGTINSPLHF.

The chain couples TRBV6-5 to TRBJ1-1; D might be TRBD1 (5 bases). Trimming pared 8 bases from V and 4 bases from J, leaving 11 bases between. This CDR3 comprises 12 residues. From germline, CDR1 is MNHEY and CDR2 SVGAGI. This CDR3 is CASYRGGTEAFF. For the CDR3, the DNA is TGTGCCAGCTACCGGGGGGGCACTGAAGCTTTCTTT.

The chain is built from TRBV5-1 and TRBJ1-3; 8 positions agree with TRBD1. The CDR3 runs 16 residues. The germline CDR1 and CDR2 sequences are SGHRS and YFSETQ. The V segment lost 3 bases and the J segment 2 bases; nucleotides outside the gene matches: 7. CDR3 coding DNA: TGCGCCAGCAGCTCCCTGACAGGGGTAACTGGAAACACCATATATTTT. This encodes CASSSLTGVTGNTIYF.

The rearrangement joins TRBV5-1 to TRBJ1-1; the match to TRBD1 covers 7 bases. V lost 4 bases and J lost 4; bases outside the gene matches: 10. From germline, CDR1 is SGHRS and CDR2 YFSETQ. The CDR3 sequence is 15 residues long. The CDR3 sequence is CASSPRRGLGTEAFF. The CDR3 coding sequence is TGCGCCAGCAGCCCGCGGAGGGGGCTGGGCACTGAAGCTTTCTTT.

This clone has a handful of counts. The rearrangement links TRBV5-1 to TRBJ1-1; D gene ambiguous. The germline V gene has CDR1 SGHRS and CDR2 YFSETQ. The V gene lost 7 bases and the J gene lost 1 base, with 20 bases spanning the gap. This CDR3 has 16 amino acids. The DNA for the CDR3 is TGCGCCAGCTCCCGAGTACAGATTCTTACGAACACTGAAGCTTTCTTT. It encodes CASSRVQILTNTEAFF.

The rearrangement uses TRBV23-1 and TRBJ2-7; maybe TRBD1 (5 bases). TRBV23-1 is an ORF; its function is uncertain. Trimming took off 3 bases at V and 0 bases at J, with 12 bases between the two ends. CDR3 length equals 15 residues. The CDR3 coding sequence is TGCGCCAGCAGTCACTTCGAAGGGGCCTCCTACGAGCAGTACTTC. This encodes CASSHFEGASYEQYF.

V gene TRBV9 combines with J gene TRBJ2-7; the match to TRBD1 covers 9 bases. Germline assignment: CDR1 SGDLS and CDR2 YYNGEE. V shed 1 base, J shed 7 bases, and the junction held 9 bases outside the gene matches. The CDR3 consists of 15 residues. The CDR3 nucleotides read TGTGCCAGCAGCGTATTAGGGACAGGGACTTCTGAGCAGTACTTC. Amino acid sequence: CASSVLGTGTSEQYF.

The chain uses TRBV7-2 and TRBJ2-5, with TRBD1 matching over 8 bases. This CDR3 has 15 amino acids. The V gene's germline CDR1 is SGHTA and CDR2 FQGNSA. V was pared by 1 base and J by 4 bases, with 5 bases of the junction left unmatched. CDR3 residues: CASSLGGTGVETQYF. Here the CDR3 DNA reads TGTGCCAGCAGCTTAGGGGGGACAGGTGTAGAGACCCAGTACTTC.

V usage is TRBV5-1 and J usage is TRBJ2-1; the D gene is possibly TRBD2 (6 bases). This CDR3 is built from 17 residues. The V and J ends lost 0 bases and 3 bases respectively, with 16 bases between them. The germline V gene encodes CDR1 SGHRS and CDR2 YFSETQ. The CDR3 region has the DNA TGCGCCAGCAGCTTGGTTTTTCAGGGAGGAATCTACAATGAGCAGTTCTTC. Encoded protein: CASSLVFQGGIYNEQFF.

The gene calls are TRBV5-1 and TRBJ2-5, with D perhaps TRBD1 (5 bases). This CDR3 spans 16 amino acids. Germline V lookup: CDR1 SGHRS, CDR2 YFSETQ. Trimming took 0 bases from V and 5 from J, leaving 17 bases between them. CDR3 residues: CASSLGQGSTRETQYF. The CDR3 DNA is TGCGCCAGCAGCTTGGGGCAGGGATCCACCCGGGAGACCCAGTACTTC.

The chain links TRBV4-1 to TRBJ2-1; 9 bases map to TRBD2. The CDR3 length is 17 residues. The trim removed 2 bases at V and 0 bases at J, leaving 5 bases unmatched. Germline CDR1 reads MGHRA; CDR2 reads YSYEKL. The DNA for the CDR3 is TGCGCCAGCAGCCAATACCTTAGCGGGAGCTCCTACAATGAGCAGTTCTTC. Translation gives CASSQYLSGSSYNEQFF.

This sequence joins TRBV7-2 and TRBJ1-4, with D unresolved. Trimming cost V 3 bases and J 12 bases, with 17 bases left between them. The CDR3 is made up of 14 amino acids. Germline loops: CDR1 SGHTA, CDR2 FQGNSA. CDR3 amino acids: CASSLGGLPLELFF. CDR3 nucleotide sequence: TGTGCCAGCAGCTTGGGCGGGTTGCCTCTTGAACTGTTTTTT.

The rearrangement joins TRBV29-1 to TRBJ1-1; D may be TRBD1 (6 bases). From germline, CDR1 is SQVTM and CDR2 ANQGSEA. This CDR3 has 16 residues. Deletions cut 3 bases from V and 0 bases from J, with 17 bases between. In DNA form, the CDR3 reads TGCAGCGTTGAGGCCCCGGGACAACACATGAACACTGAAGCTTTCTTT. It yields the protein CSVEAPGQHMNTEAFF.

The chain carries TRBV5-4 and TRBJ2-3; no definite D call. V was pared by 4 bases and J by 0 bases, with 12 bases between. Germline V lookup: CDR1 SGHNT, CDR2 YYREEE (reference sequence). This CDR3 spans 15 amino acids. The CDR3 DNA sequence: TGTGCCAGCAGCCCATTACAGAGTAGCACAGATACGCAGTATTTT. This encodes CASSPLQSSTDTQYF.

The rearrangement links TRBV6-6 to TRBJ2-2; tentative D call: TRBD2 (5 bases). V was cut by 6 bases and J by 6 bases, with 8 bases left in between. The CDR3 totals 12 residues. CDR1 and CDR2 from the germline V gene are MNHNY and SVGAGI (reference sequence). This CDR3 reads CASRLDAGELFF. In DNA, the CDR3 is TGTGCCAGCAGACTAGATGCCGGGGAGCTGTTTTTT.

The chain employs TRBV27 and TRBJ1-5; no reliable D call. V lost 2 bases to trimming and J lost 4 bases, with 6 bases between them. The CDR3 totals 13 residues. Germline V gene lookup returns CDR1 MNHEY and CDR2 SMNVEV (reference sequence). The CDR3 nucleotides read TGTGCCAGCAGTTTAGGGCTGAATCAGCCCCAGCATTTT. This codes for CASSLGLNQPQHF.

This clone came up once. The CDR3 here is CASSTRGLAGGTDTQYF. CDR3 DNA: TGTGCCAGCAGCACTAGGGGACTAGCGGGGGGCACAGATACGCAGTATTTT. The chain is built from TRBV21-1 and TRBJ2-3; TRBD2 reflects the table's D call only, with no check against the DNA. TRBV21-1 is noted as a pseudogene. This CDR3 region has 17 residues.

This clone was detected a few times. V and J are TRBV4-2 and TRBJ2-5; 7 bases align to TRBD1. This CDR3 has 16 amino acids. Germline loops: CDR1 LGHNA, CDR2 YNFKEQ. The V gene end was trimmed by 4 bases and the J gene end by 2 bases; junction bases not matched to a gene: 10. CDR3 in amino acids: CASSPSVTGFQETQYF. CDR3 nucleotides: TGTGCCAGCAGCCCATCGGTGACAGGGTTTCAAGAGACCCAGTACTTC.

V usage is TRBV4-1 and J usage is TRBJ2-5, with a weak D call TRBD2 (7 bases). The J call may be in error: the DNA end matches TRBJ2-7 better. Germline V gene sequence: CDR1 MGHRA, CDR2 YSYEKL. The CDR3 loop spans 14 amino acids. CDR3: CASSPRGGDYEQYF. Written as DNA, the CDR3 is TGCGCCAGCAGCCCCAGGGGAGGGGACTACGAGCAGTACTTC.

This chain joins TRBV6-5 and TRBJ2-2; D is unclear. Germline V gene lookup returns CDR1 MNHEY and CDR2 SVGAGI. The V end was cut by 5 bases, the J end by 7 bases, with 11 bases between. CDR3 length equals 13 residues. The CDR3 region has the DNA TGTGCCAGCAGTACACCCCAGTTCGGGGAGCTGTTTTTT. It is translated as CASSTPQFGELFF.

J is TRBJ1-5 and V is TRBV6-4; tentative D call: TRBD1 (6 bases). The CDR3 totals 15 residues. The ends were cut back, 3 bases at V and 3 bases at J, with 12 bases in the middle. Looked up from germline, CDR1 is MRHNA and CDR2 is SNTAGT. As DNA, the CDR3 is TGTGCCAGCAGTGAACACGGACAGAACAATCAGCCCCAGCATTTT. Protein sequence: CASSEHGQNNQPQHF.